The 18 T cell receptor beta chains listed next were all sequenced from one sample in a study of control samples from healthy donors and cancer patients. Method: immunoSEQ multiplex PCR; TCRdb's copy keeps in-frame clones and lacks some. The data show around 55,000 clones, approximately 89% seen once. Sample: PBMCs. The source is a man aged 35 to 55 with colorectal cancer.

V usage is TRBV15 and J usage is TRBJ1-4, with unresolved D. V was cut by 0 bases and J by 5 bases, with 10 bases left in between. The germline V gene encodes CDR1 LNHNV and CDR2 YYDKDF (reference sequence). The CDR3 length is 15 residues. CDR3 nucleotides: TGTGCCACCAGCAGAGAAGACGGCGCGAATGAAAAACTGTTTTTT. Its protein is CATSREDGANEKLFF.

This clone came up once. The chain combines TRBV5-1 with TRBJ2-1, with a tentative D call TRBD2 (5 bases). Trimming removed 0 bases from V and 0 bases from J, with 7 bases in between. CDR1 SGHRS and CDR2 YFSETQ come from the germline V gene. This CDR3 has 15 residues. The DNA of the CDR3 is TGCGCCAGCAGCTTGGACGGGGTCTCCTACAATGAGCAGTTCTTC. Protein sequence: CASSLDGVSYNEQFF. Based on the CDR3 plus reference TRBV5-1 and TRBJ2-1, the full variable domain is KAGVTQTPRYLIKTRGQQVTLSCSPISGHRSVSWYQQTPGQGLQFLFEYFSETQRNKGNFPGRFSGRQFSNSRSEMNVSTLELGDSALYLCASSLDGVSYNEQFFGPGTRLTVL.

The chain is built from TRBV12-5 and TRBJ2-1, with a possible D match to TRBD2 (5 bases). Germline V gives CDR1 LGHNT, CDR2 FRNRAP. CDR3 length: 16 amino acids. V was pared by 0 bases and J by 4 bases, with 13 bases between. CDR3 nucleotide sequence: TGTGCTAGTGGTTTGGTAGAAAGACTACCTTACAATGAGCAGTTCTTC. This codes for CASGLVERLPYNEQFF.

The V gene is TRBV6-5, the J gene TRBJ2-1; 9 bases agree with TRBD2. Germline trimming cut 10 bases from V and 4 bases from J; bases unmatched to any gene: 5. The CDR3 is made up of 13 amino acids. Per the germline V gene, CDR1 is MNHEY and CDR2 is SVGAGI. The CDR3 here is CAIASGNYNEQFF. The CDR3 DNA is TGTGCCATCGCTAGCGGGAATTACAATGAGCAGTTCTTC.

This clone appeared a single time. The rearrangement uses TRBV7-8 and TRBJ2-3; a weak D match, TRBD2 (5 bases). In germline, CDR1 is SGHVS, CDR2 FQNEAQ. CDR3 size: 15 residues. Trimming shortened V by 3 bases and J by 0 bases, and 10 bases separated the two germline ends. In nucleotides, the CDR3 is TGTGCCAGCAGCTTGGTGCGGGTGAGCACAGATACGCAGTATTTT. Protein sequence: CASSLVRVSTDTQYF.

This clone was counted a single time. The DNA of the CDR3 is TGTGCCAGCAGTGGGGCTAGCGGGGGCCAAGAGACCCAGTACTTC. Residues: CASSGASGGQETQYF. The V gene is TRBV28, the J gene TRBJ2-5, with 10 bases identical to TRBD2. This CDR3 contains 15 residues. Germline V gene sequence: CDR1 MDHEN, CDR2 SYDVKM. The V gene end was trimmed by 5 bases and the J gene end by 1 base; junction bases not matched to a gene: 4.

The chain is built from TRBV5-1 and TRBJ2-6; possibly TRBD2 for D (6 bases). CDR3 length equals 17 residues. Trimming took 9 bases from V and 0 from J, leaving 19 bases between them. Germline loops: CDR1 SGHRS, CDR2 YFSETQ. CDR3 coding DNA: TGCGCCACCGCCAGGGACTTTTTCATCTCTGGGGCCAACGTCCTGACTTTC. The encoded protein is CATARDFFISGANVLTF.

The gene calls are TRBV7-9 and TRBJ1-2; D remains ambiguous. The CDR3 covers 13 residues. Trimming took off 5 bases at V and 3 bases at J, with 10 bases between the two ends. Germline CDR1 SEHNR, CDR2 FQNEAQ (reference sequence). The CDR3 loop reads CASSPILHYGYTF. In DNA form, the CDR3 reads TGTGCCAGCAGCCCGATCCTCCACTATGGCTACACCTTC.

This chain joins TRBV28 and TRBJ1-1, with 9 bases matching TRBD1. Germline V gene lookup returns CDR1 MDHEN and CDR2 SYDVKM. J lost 0 bases, V lost 6 bases, and 8 bases had no gene match. This CDR3 region has 16 residues. The CDR3 nucleotides are TGTGCCAGCAGCTTAAACAGGGGGCTCATGAACACTGAAGCTTTCTTT. Amino acid sequence: CASSLNRGLMNTEAFF. Variable domain in full (rest from reference TRBV28 and TRBJ1-1): DVKVTQSSRYLVKRTGEKVFLECVQDMDHENMFWYRQDPGLGLRLIYFSYDVKMKEKGDIPEGYSVSREKKERFSLILESASTNQTSMYLCASSLNRGLMNTEAFFGQGTRLTVV.

The chain recombines TRBV5-5 with TRBJ1-4; the D gene is possibly TRBD1 (5 bases). The germline V gene encodes CDR1 SGHKS and CDR2 YYEKEE (reference sequence). This CDR3 spans 15 amino acids. V lost 2 bases and J lost 8, with 16 bases in between. The CDR3 DNA is TGTGCCAGCAGCTTTGCGGGGCGAAACGAGGAAAAACTGTTTTTT. Residues: CASSFAGRNEEKLFF.

This sequence joins TRBV10-2 and TRBJ1-5, with TRBD1 matching over 10 bases. Germline CDR1 reads WSHSY; CDR2 reads SAAADI. The CDR3 is 13 residues long. The V segment lost 6 bases and the J segment 9 bases; nucleotides outside the gene matches: 5. CDR3 amino acids: CASSQDRGRPQHF. In nucleotides, the CDR3 is TGCGCCAGCAGCCAAGACAGGGGGCGGCCCCAGCATTTT.

The chain couples TRBV19 to TRBJ2-1, with 8 bases that match TRBD1. V trimming: 1 base; J trimming: 5 bases; junction bases outside the gene matches: 4. The germline CDR1 and CDR2 sequences are LNHDA and SQIVND (reference sequence). CDR3 length: 15 residues. This CDR3 reads CASSIGQGYHNEQFF. As DNA, the CDR3 is TGTGCCAGTAGTATAGGACAGGGGTACCACAATGAGCAGTTCTTC. The full variable domain, with the rest looked up from reference TRBV19 and TRBJ2-1, is DGGITQSPKYLFRKEGQNVTLSCEQNLNHDAMYWYRQDPGQGLRLIYYSQIVNDFQKGDIAEGYSVSREKKESFPLTVTSAQKNPTAFYLCASSIGQGYHNEQFFGPGTRLTVL.

This clone was recorded once. V usage is TRBV5-1 and J usage is TRBJ2-7, with 8 bases matching TRBD2. The junction had 18 bases not matched to a gene; V was cut back by 7 bases and J by 0 bases. The CDR3 consists of 18 residues. Germline V gene data show CDR1 as SGHRS and CDR2 as YFSETQ. In DNA form, the CDR3 reads TGCGCCAGCTCAGGAACGGGAGGGCCGCTCGACGACTCCTACGAGCAGTACTTC. Amino acid sequence: CASSGTGGPLDDSYEQYF.

V usage is TRBV5-1 and J usage is TRBJ2-3; TRBD2 might be the D (6 bases). Germline V lookup: CDR1 SGHRS, CDR2 YFSETQ. The V and J ends lost 4 bases and 2 bases respectively, with 11 bases between them. The CDR3 extends over 14 amino acids. CDR3 region: CASSPGGVTDTQYF. The CDR3, as DNA: TGCGCCAGCAGCCCCGGGGGAGTCACAGATACGCAGTATTTT.

This clone was found a few times. The chain carries TRBV15 and TRBJ2-6; no reliable D call. V was shortened by 0 bases and J by 0 bases, with 3 bases between the two germline ends. This CDR3 has 15 residues. Germline loops: CDR1 LNHNV, CDR2 YYDKDF (reference sequence). CDR3 nucleotide sequence: TGTGCCACCAGCAGAGATACCTCTGGGGCCAACGTCCTGACTTTC. Amino acid sequence: CATSRDTSGANVLTF.

The gene calls are TRBV18 and TRBJ2-7; TRBD1 might be the D (5 bases). The CDR3 contains 12 residues. Between the trimmed V and J ends, which lost 6 bases and 7 bases, there was a span of 13 bases. The V gene's germline CDR1 is KGHSH and CDR2 LQKENI. CDR3 loop: CASSPSGLEQYF. The CDR3 DNA follows: TGTGCCAGCTCCCCGTCAGGGCTTGAGCAGTACTTC.

The genes are TRBV10-3 and TRBJ1-5; 7 bases agree with TRBD1. J was trimmed by 7 bases and V by 1 base; bases with no gene match: 7. The CDR3 has 15 amino acids. In germline, CDR1 is ENHRY, CDR2 SYGVKD. The CDR3 reads CAISEFDRVIQPQHF. CDR3 DNA: TGTGCCATCAGTGAGTTCGACAGGGTTATCCAGCCCCAGCATTTT.

CDR3 sequence (DNA): TGTGCCAGCAGCCCGAGCCGACGCTACGAGCAGTACTTC. It yields the protein CASSPSRRYEQYF. The chain recombines TRBV12-3 or TRBV12-4 with TRBJ2-7; D unclear. The CDR3 runs 13 residues. V was trimmed by 6 bases and J by 3 bases, leaving 12 bases between them.